This T cell receptor (beta chain) came from a study of technical replicates of blood from a few donors. After removal of 0 bases from V and 1 base from J, the junction contained 2 bases not matched to a gene. Germline V gene data show CDR1 as SGHRS and CDR2 as YFSETQ. The length of the CDR3 is 16 residues. Using immunoSEQ multiplex PCR, the repertoire was profiled, and TCRdb retains in-frame clones only, with some absent. The sample includes around 72,000 clones, under 99% of them seen just once. This chain joins TRBV5-1 and TRBJ2-2, with TRBD2 matching over 8 bases. Sample: T cells isolated from PBMCs. The receptor's source is a human donor in good health. The CDR3 here is CASSLATSGNTGELFF. The DNA of the CDR3 is TGCGCCAGCAGCTTGGCCACTAGCGGGAACACCGGGGAGCTGTTTTTT.